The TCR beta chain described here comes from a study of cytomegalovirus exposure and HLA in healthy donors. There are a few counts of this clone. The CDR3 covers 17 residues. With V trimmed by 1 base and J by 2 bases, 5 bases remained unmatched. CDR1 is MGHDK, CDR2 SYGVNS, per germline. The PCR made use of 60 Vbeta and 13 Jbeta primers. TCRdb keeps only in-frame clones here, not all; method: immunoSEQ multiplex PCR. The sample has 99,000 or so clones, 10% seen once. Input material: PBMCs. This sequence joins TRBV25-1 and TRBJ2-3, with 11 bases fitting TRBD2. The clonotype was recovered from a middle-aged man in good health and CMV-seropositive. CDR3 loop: CASSEFGTSGPTDTQYF. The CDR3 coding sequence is TGTGCCAGCAGTGAATTCGGGACTAGCGGCCCCACAGATACGCAGTATTTT.